The source of this T cell receptor beta chain is a study of blood T cell repertoires in COVID-19. Study information: T cells, B-cell-depleted T cells, or PBMCs provided the cDNA or gDNA that served as material.

Individuals aged roughly 18 to 90 years were recruited from fewer than 30 US areas. Each participant's cohort was designated according to participant-reported clinical history. V shed 4 bases and J 2 bases; nucleotides not matched to a gene: 10. The CDR3 runs 17 residues. Germline V gene data show CDR1 as SGHTA and CDR2 as FQGTGA. Only in-frame clones appear in the TCRdb table, and some are missing; sequencing was by immunoSEQ multiplex PCR. The profile shows around 270,000 clones, roughly 88% of them singletons. This sequence originates from a woman in her forties who had been exposed to COVID-19. Sequences were obtained from PBMCs or T cells enriched from blood (not recorded which). The chain employs TRBV7-3 and TRBJ2-3, with 9 bases matching TRBD2. This chain's CDR3 is CASSWEASGIPTDTQYF. The CDR3 coding sequence is TGTGCCAGCAGCTGGGAGGCTAGCGGGATCCCCACAGATACGCAGTATTTT.